This entry features one T cell receptor (beta chain) sequence. Its antigen is as yet unknown. Sequenced by immunoSEQ multiplex PCR; TCRdb stores in-frame clones only, minus some. Of tens of thousands of clones listed, 80% to 90% are singletons. The data stem from a study of OX40 agonist ivuxolimab in advanced cancers. Study-wide context: Ivuxolimab, an agonist antibody against OX40 (CD134), was given to patients.

Findings of the study overall: CD4+ and CD8+ blood T cells expanded clonally by week 6 at 0.1 to 3.0 mg/kg. Fewer expanded clones were found on average in CD4+ than in CD8+ T cells.

Germline-derived CDR1 and CDR2 are LGHNA and YNFKEQ. Germline trimming cut 3 bases from V and 4 bases from J; bases unmatched to any gene: 5. The CDR3 is 15 residues long. Researchers took blood at baseline, on cycle 4 day 1, and on cycle 7 day 1. Specimen: CD4+ or CD8+ T cells sorted from blood, collected in a trial of the OX40 agonist ivuxolimab. The chain is built from TRBV4-2 and TRBJ2-1; 8 bases match TRBD1. This TCR derives from an adult with an advanced solid tumor such as melanoma, head and neck, liver or kidney cancer. The CDR3 coding sequence is TGTGCCAGCAGCCAGGTCGGGACAGGTTACAATGAGCAGTTCTTC. Its translation: CASSQVGTGYNEQFF.